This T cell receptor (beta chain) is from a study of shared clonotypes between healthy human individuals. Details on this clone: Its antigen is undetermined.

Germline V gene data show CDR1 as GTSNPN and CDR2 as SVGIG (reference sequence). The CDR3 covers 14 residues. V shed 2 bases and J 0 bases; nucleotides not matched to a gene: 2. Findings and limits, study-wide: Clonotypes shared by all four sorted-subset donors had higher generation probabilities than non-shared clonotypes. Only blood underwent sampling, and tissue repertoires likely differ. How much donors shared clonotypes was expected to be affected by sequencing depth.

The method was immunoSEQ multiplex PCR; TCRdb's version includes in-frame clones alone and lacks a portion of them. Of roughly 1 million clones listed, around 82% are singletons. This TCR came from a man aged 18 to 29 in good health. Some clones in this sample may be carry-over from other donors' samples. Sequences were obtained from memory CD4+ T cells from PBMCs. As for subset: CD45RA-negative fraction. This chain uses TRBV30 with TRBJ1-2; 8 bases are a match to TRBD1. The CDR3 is CAWSPQGANYGYTF. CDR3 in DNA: TGTGCCTGGAGTCCACAGGGGGCTAACTATGGCTACACCTTC. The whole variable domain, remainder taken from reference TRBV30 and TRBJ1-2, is SQTIHQWPATLVQPVGSPLSLECTVEGTSNPNLYWYRQAAGRGLQLLFYSVGIGQISSEVPQNLSASRPQDRQFILSSKKLLLSDSGFYLCAWSPQGANYGYTFGSGTRLTVV.